The source of this T cell receptor (beta chain) is a study of CD8 T cells in Susac syndrome. RNA was extracted with the RNeasy kit, and a quantity of roughly 0.5 to 1 ug was reverse transcribed using random hexamers. The immunoSEQ assay covered 54 Vbeta and 13 Jbeta segments for CDR3. TCRdb re-called the immunoSEQ multiplex PCR reads through MiXCR, storing one row per CDR3 protein. The repertoire consists of about 250,000 distinct CDR3 sequences, with 85% to 95% occurring once and the leading ten covering roughly 0.072%. The J segment lost 2 bases and the V segment lost 2 bases, leaving 3 bases of the junction unmatched. The CDR3 is 16 residues long. The germline V gene encodes CDR1 MNHEY and CDR2 SVGAGI.

The chain recombines TRBV6-5 with TRBJ1-6, with 7 nucleotides matching TRBD1. The clonotype originates from a human donor with multiple sclerosis. The sample taken for sequencing was CD4+ T cells from PBMCs. The CDR3 reads CASSYKGQTYNSPLHF. CDR3 sequence (DNA): TGTGCCAGCAGTTACAAGGGACAGACCTATAATTCACCCCTCCACTTT.